This T cell receptor (beta chain) was recovered during a study of CD8+ T cells in alopecia areata. Study-level background: At a dose of 5 to 10 mg twice daily, oral tofacitinib was given to treated patients.

This clone occurred once. What it binds is not known. Extraction of RNA preceded its reverse transcription into cDNA, which served as the sequencing template. Only in-frame clones appear in the TCRdb table, and some are missing; sequencing was by immunoSEQ multiplex PCR. This repertoire shows around 200,000 clones, about 63% found once; its top ten account for approximately 1.7%. CDR3 length: 15 amino acids. Looked up from germline, CDR1 is MGHDK and CDR2 is SYGVNS. V gave up 4 bases and J gave up 5 bases, with 17 bases separating them. Study-wide points: Alopecia totalis/universalis scalp especially showed more expanded CD8+ clones than normal scalp.

The sample consisted of CD4+ T cells sorted from blood, taken at week 0. The chain employs TRBV25-1 and TRBJ2-5; tentatively, D is TRBD2 (6 bases). The TCR was taken from a human donor with alopecia areata. In DNA form, the CDR3 reads TGTGCCAGCAGTGTTGGGGTAGCGGTCAGGGAGACCCAGTACTTC. It translates to CASSVGVAVRETQYF.